The source of this T cell receptor (beta chain) is a study of response to subunit inactivated influenza vaccine. General observations from the study: Few new T cells, the authors suggested, are recruited by each seasonal influenza vaccination.

TCRdb itself ran the RT-PCR reads through MiXCR, one entry per CDR3 protein. This table has some 500,000 distinct CDR3 sequences, roughly 13% appearing once. This clonotype was seen only a few times. Its cognate antigen is unknown. The V gene end was trimmed by 7 bases and the J gene end by 10 bases; junction bases not matched to a gene: 7. This CDR3 is 12 amino acids long. This specimen consisted of PBMCs from blood, obtained roughly 6 weeks after vaccination. This rearrangement joins TRBV12-3 or TRBV12-4 to TRBJ2-1; 7 bases match TRBD1. The receptor comes from a man aged 45-60 years who received an inactivated influenza vaccine. The CDR3 DNA reads as TGTGCCAGCACCCTGACAGGGTGGGAGCAGTTCTTC. This codes for CASTLTGWEQFF.